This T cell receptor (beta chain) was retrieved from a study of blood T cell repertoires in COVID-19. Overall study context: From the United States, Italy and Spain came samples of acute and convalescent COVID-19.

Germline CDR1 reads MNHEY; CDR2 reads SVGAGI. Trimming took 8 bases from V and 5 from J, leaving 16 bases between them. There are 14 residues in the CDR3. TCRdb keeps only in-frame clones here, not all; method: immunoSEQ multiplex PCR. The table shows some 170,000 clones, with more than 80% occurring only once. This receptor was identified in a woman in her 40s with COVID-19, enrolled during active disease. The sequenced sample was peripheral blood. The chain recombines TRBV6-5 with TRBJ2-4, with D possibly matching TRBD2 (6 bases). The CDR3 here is CASAWDWRQNIQYF. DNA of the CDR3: TGTGCCAGCGCCTGGGACTGGCGGCAAAACATTCAGTACTTC.